Listed below are T cell receptor beta chains from one sample, sequenced in a study of T cells in Graves' hyperthyroidism and ophthalmopathy. One entry per CDR3 protein results from TCRdb running MiXCR on the multiplex PCR reads. In the table there are roughly 660,000 distinct CDR3 sequences, roughly 17% of which are singletons. The sample taken for sequencing was blood. The receptors were gathered from a man aged 45-65 years with Graves' hyperthyroidism. Each CDR3 is given with its conserved first and last residue. D genes are given only for firm matches.

CATSDLGGSTETQYF | TRBJ2-5 | TRBV24-1 | .
CASSLKDEAYSGANVLTF | TRBJ2-6 | TRBV7-6 | .
CSVSAGGPNTEAFF | TRBJ1-1 | TRBV29-1 | .
CASSSNPPQVNTEAFF | TRBJ1-1 | TRBV5-1 | .
CASSQEERGGRETQYF | TRBJ2-5 | TRBV3-1 | .
CASSKGEFQPQHF | TRBJ1-5 | TRBV6-4 | .
CASSPAGGTLTGELFF | TRBJ2-2 | TRBV7-6 | TRBD2
CSVEEYRRGGTNTEAFF | TRBJ1-1 | TRBV29-1 | .
CASSITGTGPQHF | TRBJ1-5 | TRBV19 | .
CASRRGEGWTDTQYF | TRBJ2-3 | TRBV5-4 | .
CASSYDRGRDIQYF | TRBJ2-4 | TRBV6-2/TRBV6-3 | TRBD1
CASSRRGTGSFGELFF | TRBJ2-2 | TRBV7-3 | TRBD1
CSAPFGRGNYEQYF | TRBJ2-7 | TRBV20-1 | .
CSAGTENTEAFF | TRBJ1-1 | TRBV29-1 | .
CASSVPGIPNTEAFF | TRBJ1-1 | TRBV3-1 | .
CASAARSDTQYF | TRBJ2-3 | TRBV2 | .
CASRPGQGYNEQFF | TRBJ2-1 | TRBV28 | TRBD1
CSVEVAGGPMNEQYF | TRBJ2-7 | TRBV29-1 | TRBD2
CASSGPLGGNTGELFF | TRBJ2-2 | TRBV10-2 | .
CASSETGWETQYF | TRBJ2-5 | TRBV6-1 | .
CASTGRTSGRGAQETQYF | TRBJ2-5 | TRBV5-1 | TRBD2
CASSFRSPGGINGYTF | TRBJ1-2 | TRBV7-9 | TRBD1
CASRLSSTDTQYF | TRBJ2-3 | TRBV27 | .
CASTSIPLRDYEQYF | TRBJ2-7 | TRBV5-5 | .
CASSLEGGGGTEAFF | TRBJ1-1 | TRBV11-2 | .
CSAAPGTSAPNEQFF | TRBJ2-1 | TRBV20-1 | TRBD2
CASSYSRGPNTEAFF | TRBJ1-1 | TRBV6-5 | .
CASSSDRLIFNEKLFF | TRBJ1-4 | TRBV7-8 | .
CASSLGLAGFNEQFF | TRBJ2-1 | TRBV5-1 | TRBD2
CASSLYYNTGELFF | TRBJ2-2 | TRBV27 | .
CSGNRGRNQPQHF | TRBJ1-5 | TRBV20-1 | TRBD1
CATSDLGQSEQYF | TRBJ2-7 | TRBV24-1 | .
CSVERAFF | TRBJ1-1 | TRBV29-1 | .
CASSSTAGTLHNEQFF | TRBJ2-1 | TRBV7-6 | .
CSVLTSIEQYF | TRBJ2-7 | TRBV29-1 | .
CASSYGQARGSPLHF | TRBJ1-6 | TRBV6-5 | .
CSASGTKLGNEQYF | TRBJ2-7 | TRBV29-1 | .
CASSLWGDNPSSGNTIYF | TRBJ1-3 | TRBV28 | .
CATPGRSSPGELFF | TRBJ2-2 | TRBV15 | .
CASSSSGDVDTQYF | TRBJ2-3 | TRBV19 | TRBD2